The 31 T cell receptor beta chains below were found in one sample sequenced in a study of cytomegalovirus exposure and HLA in healthy donors. Use of 60 Vbeta and 13 Jbeta primers characterized the PCR. TCRdb's copy holds only in-frame clones and misses some; the assay was immunoSEQ multiplex PCR. The top ten clones hold less than 1.5% of a sample with about 140,000 clones, 60% to 85% of them seen once. The sample consisted of PBMCs. These receptors were obtained from a male donor in good health and CMV-seropositive.

This rearrangement joins TRBV19 to TRBJ2-6, with 8 bases that match TRBD2. Germline CDR1 and CDR2: LNHDA and SQIVND (reference sequence). The CDR3 length is 16 residues. Trimming cost V 4 bases and J 0 bases; bases outside gene matches: 2. CDR3 DNA sequence: TGTGCCAGTAGTACGGGGGGGGCCTCTGGGGCCAACGTCCTGACTTTC. Protein sequence: CASSTGGASGANVLTF.

This sequence joins TRBV18 and TRBJ2-2; D remains ambiguous. Germline V gene lookup returns CDR1 KGHSH and CDR2 LQKENI. The germline V and J ends were trimmed by 2 bases and 8 bases, with 9 bases remaining between them. The CDR3 loop spans 13 amino acids. The CDR3 DNA reads as TGTGCCAGCTCACCAGAGGTATCGGGGGAGCTGTTTTTT. Protein: CASSPEVSGELFF.

The DNA for the CDR3 is TGTGCCAGCAGCTTGACCCTGCAGGGAGGCTATGGCTACACCTTC. This translates into CASSLTLQGGYGYTF. V usage is TRBV11-2 and J usage is TRBJ1-2, with a weak D call TRBD1 (5 bases). The CDR3 contains 15 residues. V was clipped by 3 bases and J by 4 bases, with 15 bases between them. CDR1 SGHAT and CDR2 FQNNGV come from the germline V gene. The full variable domain, completed using reference TRBV11-2 and TRBJ1-2, is EAGVAQSPRYKIIEKRQSVAFWCNPISGHATLYWYQQILGQGPKLLIQFQNNGVVDDSQLPKDRFSAERLKGVDSTLKIQPAKLEDSAVYLCASSLTLQGGYGYTFGSGTRLTVV.

The V and J genes are TRBV19 and TRBJ2-2; D is possibly TRBD1 (5 bases). Germline V CDR1 and CDR2: LNHDA, SQIVND (reference sequence). Trimming removed 1 base at V and 2 bases at J, with 11 bases between. CDR3 length: 16 residues. The CDR3 loop reads CASSIGVGVNTGELFF. The CDR3 region has the DNA TGTGCCAGTAGTATAGGGGTAGGGGTAAACACCGGGGAGCTGTTTTTT. The full variable domain, with the rest looked up from reference TRBV19 and TRBJ2-2, is DGGITQSPKYLFRKEGQNVTLSCEQNLNHDAMYWYRQDPGQGLRLIYYSQIVNDFQKGDIAEGYSVSREKKESFPLTVTSAQKNPTAFYLCASSIGVGVNTGELFFGEGSRLTVL.

The rearrangement links TRBV10-3 to TRBJ1-6; TRBD1 matches 7 bases. The V gene's germline CDR1 is ENHRY and CDR2 SYGVKD. The CDR3 totals 17 residues. V gave up 0 bases and J gave up 6 bases; unmatched junction bases: 8. The CDR3 region has the DNA TGTGCCATCAGTGAGTCGAGCCCGGGACAGATTAATTCACCCCTCCACTTT. As protein: CAISESSPGQINSPLHF.

This clone turned up a few times. The chain links TRBV7-9 to TRBJ2-7, with TRBD1 matching over 8 bases. V shed 1 base, J shed 7 bases, and the junction held 15 bases outside the gene matches. The length of the CDR3 is 17 residues. Germline V lookup: CDR1 SEHNR, CDR2 FQNEAQ (reference sequence). CDR3 DNA sequence: TGTGCCAGCAGCTTAGGGAACAGGGGGTATACCCATGCGGAGCAGTACTTC. It translates to CASSLGNRGYTHAEQYF.

The rearrangement joins TRBV10-3 to TRBJ2-7, with 11 bases identical to TRBD2. The germline CDR1 and CDR2 sequences are ENHRY and SYGVKD. The length of the CDR3 is 17 residues. With V trimmed by 4 bases and J by 6 bases, 14 bases remained unmatched. This CDR3 is CAISVGLAGGSGGEQYF. CDR3 nucleotides: TGTGCCATCAGTGTTGGGCTAGCGGGAGGATCGGGCGGCGAGCAGTACTTC.

This clone was observed a few times. The rearrangement uses TRBV4-3 and TRBJ2-2; 7 nucleotides align to TRBD2. CDR1 LGHNA and CDR2 YSLEER come from the germline V gene. This CDR3 is 21 amino acids long. The V gene end was trimmed by 0 bases and the J gene end by 0 bases; junction bases not matched to a gene: 16. Written as DNA, the CDR3 is TGCGCCAGCAGCCAAGATGGGAGGGTTGCTTGGGGAGGATCGAACACCGGGGAGCTGTTTTTT. Protein sequence: CASSQDGRVAWGGSNTGELFF.

The chain is built from TRBV27 and TRBJ2-1; 8 bases line up with TRBD2. From germline, CDR1 is MNHEY and CDR2 SMNVEV (reference sequence). The CDR3 is 15 amino acids. J lost 9 bases, V lost 2 bases, and 9 bases had no gene match. In DNA, the CDR3 is TGTGCCAGCAGTTTAGAATCGGGAGGGCCGATTGAGCAGTTCTTC. Its protein is CASSLESGGPIEQFF.

V gene TRBV5-6 combines with J gene TRBJ2-5, with D maybe TRBD1 (6 bases). Germline V CDR1 and CDR2: SGHDT, YYEEEE. The CDR3 is 14 amino acids. V lost 2 bases and J lost 1, with 9 bases in between. The CDR3 DNA is TGTGCCAGCAGCTTCCAGGGGCTCCAAGAGACCCAGTACTTC. This encodes CASSFQGLQETQYF. The full variable domain, rest sourced from reference TRBV5-6 and TRBJ2-5, is DAGVTQSPTHLIKTRGQQVTLRCSPKSGHDTVSWYQQALGQGPQFIFQYYEEEERQRGNFPDRFSGHQFPNYSSELNVNALLLGDSALYLCASSFQGLQETQYFGPGTRLLVL.

This clone was seen only once. At one of its ends the junction is not consistent with the germline gene, which may arise from a read error. This same CDR3 is encoded by further DNA sequences in the sample. This chain connects TRBV28 to TRBJ2-3; TRBD1 matches 7 bases. Germline values: CDR1 MDHEN, CDR2 SYDVKM. The CDR3 is 14 residues long. As DNA, the CDR3 is TGTGCCAGCAGTAGACAGGGTTTTGGAGATACGCAGTACTTT. This sequence encodes CASSRQGFGDTQYF. The variable domain in full, with the rest retrieved from reference TRBV28 and TRBJ2-3, is DVKVTQSSRYLVKRTGEKVFLECVQDMDHENMFWYRQDPGLGLRLIYFSYDVKMKEKGDIPEGYSVSREKKERFSLILESASTNQTSMYLCASSRQGFGDTQYFGPGTRLTVL.

The DNA for the CDR3 is TGCGCCAGCAGTGAGAACCCTAGCGCCTCCTACGAGCAGTACTTC. Its translation is CASSENPSASYEQYF. This chain joins TRBV5-1 and TRBJ2-7; perhaps TRBD2 as D (6 bases). The germline V gene encodes CDR1 SGHRS and CDR2 YFSETQ. This CDR3 region has 15 residues. The V end lost 5 bases, the J end lost 0 bases, and 15 bases lay between the germline ends. The whole variable domain, remainder taken from reference TRBV5-1 and TRBJ2-7, is KAGVTQTPRYLIKTRGQQVTLSCSPISGHRSVSWYQQTPGQGLQFLFEYFSETQRNKGNFPGRFSGRQFSNSRSEMNVSTLELGDSALYLCASSENPSASYEQYFGPGTRLTVT.

The chain uses TRBV5-1 and TRBJ2-2, with D perhaps TRBD1 (7 bases). The CDR3 runs 16 residues. Per the germline V gene, CDR1 is SGHRS and CDR2 is YFSETQ. Deletions cut 5 bases from V and 0 bases from J, with 14 bases between. The CDR3 loop is CASRRDRDANTGELFF. The CDR3, as DNA: TGCGCCAGCAGGCGGGACAGAGACGCGAACACCGGGGAGCTGTTTTTT.

J is TRBJ2-1 and V is TRBV10-1; maybe TRBD1 (6 bases). V was cut by 0 bases and J by 10 bases, with 13 bases left in between. Germline CDR1 is WNHNN and CDR2 is SYGVQD (reference sequence). The CDR3 is 14 amino acids. The CDR3 nucleotides are TGCGCCAGCAGTGAGTCGGGGGCATTGGGCGAGCAGTTCTTC. Encoded protein: CASSESGALGEQFF.

V usage is TRBV7-9 and J usage is TRBJ2-3, with 10 bases fitting TRBD1. The CDR3 is 17 residues long. Trimming took 5 bases from V and 4 from J; bases not matched to a gene: 12. CDR1 and CDR2 from the germline V gene are SEHNR and FQNEAQ (reference sequence). CDR3 residues: CASSGGTDRGSADTQYF. The CDR3 DNA reads TGTGCCAGCAGCGGGGGAACGGACAGGGGGTCGGCAGATACGCAGTATTTT. The variable domain in full, completed from reference TRBV7-9 and TRBJ2-3, reads DTGVSQNPRHKITKRGQNVTFRCDPISEHNRLYWYRQTLGQGPEFLTYFQNEAQLEKSRLLSDRFSAERPKGSFSTLEIQRTEQGDSAMYLCASSGGTDRGSADTQYFGPGTRLTVL.

In this sample, this clone turned up a few times. This rearrangement joins TRBV14 to TRBJ1-2, with 8 bases matching TRBD1. CDR3 length equals 14 residues. V lost 1 base to trimming and J lost 4 bases; unmatched junction nucleotides: 2. Looked up from germline, CDR1 is SGHDN and CDR2 is FVKESK. In DNA form, the CDR3 reads TGTGCCAGCAGCCAAGCGGACAGGGCCTATGGCTACACCTTC. As protein: CASSQADRAYGYTF.

The J gene is TRBJ2-1, the V gene TRBV28; TRBD2 matches 11 bases. The CDR3 has 17 amino acids. CDR1 is MDHEN, CDR2 SYDVKM, per germline. Trimming removed 2 bases from V and 4 bases from J; junction bases left unmatched: 7. The CDR3 region is CASSLISLAGGYNEQFF. The CDR3 DNA sequence: TGTGCCAGCAGTTTAATCTCCCTAGCGGGAGGATACAATGAGCAGTTCTTC.

The V call is TRBV19, the J call TRBJ2-7; tentative D call: TRBD1 (5 bases). The germline V gene has CDR1 LNHDA and CDR2 SQIVND (reference sequence). The CDR3 runs to 13 residues. The V gene lost 6 bases and the J gene lost 0 bases, with 9 bases spanning the gap. As DNA, the CDR3 is TGTGCCAGTAGAGGGGTGTCCTCCTACGAGCAGTACTTC. The encoded protein is CASRGVSSYEQYF.

V is TRBV7-9 and J is TRBJ1-1, with TRBD1 as a possible D gene (5 bases). The germline CDR1 and CDR2 sequences are SEHNR and FQNEAQ (reference sequence). Trimming stripped 5 bases from V and 0 bases from J, with 10 bases between. The CDR3 has 14 residues. The CDR3 is CASSQGYMNTEAFF. The CDR3 DNA reads TGTGCCAGCAGCCAGGGATACATGAACACTGAAGCTTTCTTT.

The chain has TRBV13 and TRBJ2-7; 9 bases fit TRBD2. The germline V gene encodes CDR1 PRHDT and CDR2 FYEKMQ (reference sequence). The CDR3 loop spans 15 amino acids. The V gene end was trimmed by 5 bases and the J gene end by 2 bases; junction bases not matched to a gene: 7. CDR3 nucleotide sequence: TGTGCCAGCAGCCCCCAGACTAGCGGACCCTACGAGCAGTACTTC. Its protein product is CASSPQTSGPYEQYF.

The rearrangement joins TRBV29-1 to TRBJ2-1; 9 nucleotides agree with TRBD2. This CDR3 has 17 residues. V lost 3 bases to trimming and J lost 2 bases; unmatched junction nucleotides: 11. Germline CDR1 and CDR2: SQVTM and ANQGSEA. The CDR3 DNA follows: TGCAGCGTTGATTCCCTTTTAGCGGGAGTTGCCTACAATGAGCAGTTCTTC. It codes for CSVDSLLAGVAYNEQFF.

DNA for the CDR3: TGTGCCAGCAGCGCGGACACAGGGGGAACTAACACAGATACGCAGTATTTT. It specifies CASSADTGGTNTDTQYF. V is TRBV2 and J is TRBJ2-3, with 8 bases that match TRBD1. This CDR3 spans 17 amino acids. V shed 6 bases and J 2 bases; nucleotides not matched to a gene: 13. Germline V lookup: CDR1 SNHLY, CDR2 FYNNEI.

This clone was counted only a few times. The V call is TRBV7-9, the J call TRBJ1-4; D call uncertain. V lost 5 bases, J lost 4 bases, and 17 bases lay in between. This CDR3 region has 16 residues. In germline, CDR1 is SEHNR, CDR2 FQNEAQ (reference sequence). CDR3 sequence reads: CASSAPYNEFNEKLFF. As DNA, the CDR3 is TGTGCCAGCAGCGCCCCTTACAATGAATTTAATGAAAAACTGTTTTTT. The whole variable domain, remainder taken from reference TRBV7-9 and TRBJ1-4, is DTGVSQNPRHKITKRGQNVTFRCDPISEHNRLYWYRQTLGQGPEFLTYFQNEAQLEKSRLLSDRFSAERPKGSFSTLEIQRTEQGDSAMYLCASSAPYNEFNEKLFFGSGTQLSVL.

The V gene is TRBV11-1, the J gene TRBJ1-4; D may be TRBD1 (5 bases). Trimming removed 5 bases from V and 0 bases from J, with 13 bases in between. Germline V gene sequence: CDR1 SGHAT, CDR2 FQDESV (reference sequence). This CDR3 has 16 residues. The CDR3 loop reads CASSRTGGATNEKLFF. The CDR3 region has the DNA TGTGCCAGCAGCAGAACAGGCGGTGCAACTAATGAAAAACTGTTTTTT.

V is TRBV7-9 and J is TRBJ1-1, with D maybe TRBD1 (6 bases). Germline V lookup: CDR1 SEHNR, CDR2 FQNEAQ (reference sequence). This CDR3 contains 14 residues. V dropped 2 bases and J dropped 8 bases, with 15 bases sitting between them. The DNA of the CDR3 is TGTGCCAGCAGCTTACGTCCCCGGGGGGGCGAAGCTTTCTTT. It is translated as CASSLRPRGGEAFF.

The V call is TRBV27, the J call TRBJ1-2; 11 nucleotides line up with TRBD1. V gave up 9 bases and J gave up 6 bases; unmatched junction bases: 15. The CDR3 covers 16 residues. From germline, CDR1 is MNHEY and CDR2 SMNVEV (reference sequence). CDR3 sequence reads: CASLPLPGQGGHGYTF. In DNA, the CDR3 is TGTGCCAGTTTACCCTTACCGGGACAGGGGGGGCATGGCTACACCTTC.

This chain links TRBV9 with TRBJ2-7; 8 nucleotides line up with TRBD1. CDR3 size: 13 residues. Germline V lookup: CDR1 SGDLS, CDR2 YYNGEE. The V segment lost 3 bases and the J segment 2 bases; nucleotides outside the gene matches: 1. This CDR3 is CASSETGAYEQYF. In nucleotides, the CDR3 is TGTGCCAGCAGCGAGACAGGGGCCTACGAGCAGTACTTC.

The chain has TRBV6-5 and TRBJ2-3; D unresolved. V gave up 2 bases and J gave up 2 bases, with 14 bases separating them. Germline V gene lookup returns CDR1 MNHEY and CDR2 SVGAGI. The CDR3 has 16 residues. The CDR3 protein is CASSYPHGAPTDTQYF. As DNA, the CDR3 is TGTGCCAGCAGTTACCCTCATGGAGCTCCCACAGATACGCAGTATTTT.

Concerning this clone itself: Germline is not matched at one junction end, which may reflect a read error. This chain joins TRBV2 and TRBJ1-4; D is undetermined. Germline CDR1 reads SNHLY; CDR2 reads FYNNEI. This CDR3 is 13 amino acids long. CDR3 sequence reads: CASSEGLNEKLFF. For the CDR3, the DNA is TGTGCCAGCAGCGAAGGACTAAATGAAAAACTGTTTTTT.

This rearrangement joins TRBV28 to TRBJ1-5; 8 nucleotides match TRBD1. CDR1 is MDHEN, CDR2 SYDVKM, per germline. J gave up 6 bases and V 3 bases, and 10 bases lay outside the gene matches. This CDR3 comprises 16 residues. CDR3 nucleotide sequence: TGTGCCAGCAGTTTCCACGGACAGGGTCTGATTCAGCCCCAGCATTTT. Translation: CASSFHGQGLIQPQHF.

This chain uses TRBV6-1 with TRBJ1-1, with TRBD1 matching over 7 bases. Germline-derived CDR1 and CDR2 are MNHNS and SASEGT. V lost 6 bases to trimming and J lost 4 bases; unmatched junction nucleotides: 5. This CDR3 contains 13 residues. The chain's CDR3 is CASSVGTVTEAFF. The CDR3 nucleotides read TGTGCCAGCAGCGTCGGGACAGTCACTGAAGCTTTCTTT.